What follows describes a single T cell receptor beta chain. Repertoires were generated with immunoSEQ multiplex PCR, while TCRdb's copy carries only in-frame clones and drops some. The data show around 63,000 clones, around 92% seen once. This record belongs to a study of T cell changes during pregnancy in multiple sclerosis. Germline CDR1 is SGDLS and CDR2 is YYNGEE. CDR3 length: 20 amino acids. V shed 0 bases and J 0 bases; nucleotides not matched to a gene: 10. The V and J genes are TRBV9 and TRBJ2-2, with TRBD2 matching over 11 bases. The sequence was collected from a female donor with multiple sclerosis, enrolled in a pregnancy study. The sample in question was peripheral blood, obtained after pregnancy. CDR3 bases: TGTGCCAGCAGCGTAGGCGGACTAGCGGGTCCCGATTCGAACACCGGGGAGCTGTTTTTT. Translating gives CASSVGGLAGPDSNTGELFF.